The rows below give T cell receptor beta chains drawn from one sample of a study of blood T cell repertoires in COVID-19. TCRdb keeps only in-frame clones here, not all; method: immunoSEQ multiplex PCR. In the table there are approximately 200,000 clones, 85% to 90% of which are singletons. Sequencing was performed on PBMCs or T cells enriched from blood (not recorded which). These receptors were obtained from a woman in her thirties or forties with acute COVID-19. CDR3s include the opening cysteine and the closing phenylalanine or tryptophan. A D gene is named only where the DNA matches it firmly. A row's size may be missing; if present it is once, few, many or a size class.

clone size: .
D gene: .
V gene: TRBV5-5
J gene: TRBJ1-4
CDR3 DNA: TGTGCCAGCAGCCCATGGGCCCTAAATGAAAAACTGTTTTTT
CDR3 protein: CASSPWALNEKLFF

clone size: .
D gene: TRBD1
V gene: TRBV2
J gene: TRBJ2-2
CDR3 DNA: TGTGCCAGCAGTGAAGCACGGGACAGCACGAACACCGGGGAGCTGTTTTTT
CDR3 protein: CASSEARDSTNTGELFF

clone size: .
D gene: .
V gene: TRBV12-3/TRBV12-4
J gene: TRBJ2-1
CDR3 DNA: TGTGCCAGCAGGAACAGGGCCAATGAGCAGTTCTTC
CDR3 protein: CASRNRANEQFF

clone size: .
D gene: TRBD1
V gene: TRBV28
J gene: TRBJ1-3
CDR3 DNA: TGTGCCAGCAGTCCCATCGGACAGGGGATAGGAAACACCATATATTTT
CDR3 protein: CASSPIGQGIGNTIYF

clone size: .
D gene: .
V gene: TRBV5-6
J gene: TRBJ1-1
CDR3 DNA: TGTGCCAGCAGCTTGTCCCCGGGTATGAACACTGAAGCTTTCTTT
CDR3 protein: CASSLSPGMNTEAFF

clone size: .
D gene: .
V gene: TRBV20-1
J gene: TRBJ1-5
CDR3 DNA: TGCAGTGCTAGTACTGAGACAGGCCTCAATCAGCCCCAGCATTTT
CDR3 protein: CSASTETGLNQPQHF

clone size: .
D gene: TRBD1
V gene: TRBV12-5
J gene: TRBJ2-5
CDR3 DNA: TGTGCTAGTGGTTTCCAGGGGGCCGAAGAGACCCAGTACTTC
CDR3 protein: CASGFQGAEETQYF

clone size: .
D gene: .
V gene: TRBV20-1
J gene: TRBJ2-7
CDR3 DNA: TGCAGTGCGTTAGATGGCGAGCAGTACTTC
CDR3 protein: CSALDGEQYF

clone size: .
D gene: .
V gene: TRBV2
J gene: TRBJ1-1
CDR3 DNA: TGTGCCAGCAAAACGGACAGCACCCCCACTGAAGCTTTCTTT
CDR3 protein: CASKTDSTPTEAFF

clone size: .
D gene: .
V gene: TRBV13
J gene: TRBJ2-1
CDR3 DNA: TGTGCCAGCAGCTGGTCTTTGAGCTCCTACAATGAGCAGTTCTTC
CDR3 protein: CASSWSLSSYNEQFF

clone size: .
D gene: TRBD2
V gene: TRBV18
J gene: TRBJ2-1
CDR3 DNA: TGTGCCAGCTCACCCCGACTAGCGGGGATGTACAATGAGCAGTTCTTC
CDR3 protein: CASSPRLAGMYNEQFF

clone size: .
D gene: .
V gene: TRBV5-6
J gene: TRBJ2-1
CDR3 DNA: TGTGCCAGCAGCTTGGTGGAGGGTGGCGGCAATGAGCAGTTCTTC
CDR3 protein: CASSLVEGGGNEQFF

clone size: .
D gene: TRBD1
V gene: TRBV7-9
J gene: TRBJ1-4
CDR3 DNA: TGTGCCAGCAGCTTGGAGGGACAGGGGGCAAGGGAAAAACTGTTTTTT
CDR3 protein: CASSLEGQGAREKLFF

clone size: .
D gene: TRBD1
V gene: TRBV9
J gene: TRBJ2-3
CDR3 DNA: TGTGCCAGCAGCGAACAGGGGGCTGATGTGAATACGCAGTATTTT
CDR3 protein: CASSEQGADVNTQYF

clone size: .
D gene: .
V gene: TRBV2
J gene: TRBJ1-3
CDR3 DNA: TGTGCCAGCAGCGACATGGGGGCGTACGGAAACACCATATATTTT
CDR3 protein: CASSDMGAYGNTIYF

clone size: .
D gene: TRBD2
V gene: TRBV6-2/TRBV6-3
J gene: TRBJ2-7
CDR3 DNA: TGTGCCAGCAGTTATAGAGGGACTAGCGTTGCCTACGAGCAGTACTTC
CDR3 protein: CASSYRGTSVAYEQYF

clone size: .
D gene: .
V gene: TRBV7-2
J gene: TRBJ2-3
CDR3 DNA: TGTGCCAGCAGCTTAGCCCGGGGTGGAGATACGCAGTATTTT
CDR3 protein: CASSLARGGDTQYF

clone size: .
D gene: .
V gene: TRBV6-1
J gene: TRBJ1-2
CDR3 DNA: TGTGCCAGCAGTGAGGACTACCGTGGCTACACCTTC
CDR3 protein: CASSEDYRGYTF

clone size: .
D gene: .
V gene: TRBV9
J gene: TRBJ2-2
CDR3 DNA: TGTGCCAGCAGCGTAGGCCCTGACAGAACCGGGGAGCTGTTTTTT
CDR3 protein: CASSVGPDRTGELFF

clone size: once
D gene: .
V gene: TRBV4-1
J gene: TRBJ1-1
CDR3 DNA: TGCGCCAGCAGCCATTCGGGGAGTACTGAAGCTTTCTTT
CDR3 protein: CASSHSGSTEAFF

clone size: .
D gene: .
V gene: TRBV5-1
J gene: TRBJ2-1
CDR3 DNA: TGCGCCAGCAGCCCGGGCCAAGGGGTAAAAAATGAGCAGTTCTTC
CDR3 protein: CASSPGQGVKNEQFF

clone size: .
D gene: TRBD2
V gene: TRBV6-5
J gene: TRBJ2-3
CDR3 DNA: TGTGCCAGCAGGAAGATTCTAGCGGCCACAGATACGCAGTATTTT
CDR3 protein: CASRKILAATDTQYF

clone size: .
D gene: TRBD1
V gene: TRBV19
J gene: TRBJ2-7
CDR3 DNA: TGTGCCAGTACGGGACAGGGACCCAACGAGCAGTACTTC
CDR3 protein: CASTGQGPNEQYF

clone size: .
D gene: .
V gene: TRBV2
J gene: TRBJ2-5
CDR3 DNA: TGTGCCAGCAGTGCAAGGACAGGGGGGACTAGCAGCGGGGGTACCCAGTACTTC
CDR3 protein: CASSARTGGTSSGGTQYF

clone size: .
D gene: TRBD2
V gene: TRBV11-3
J gene: TRBJ2-3
CDR3 DNA: TGTGCCAGCAGCTTAGAGGGACTAGCGGGAGATACGCAGTATTTT
CDR3 protein: CASSLEGLAGDTQYF

clone size: few
D gene: .
V gene: TRBV4-1
J gene: TRBJ1-3
CDR3 DNA: TGCGCCAGCAGCCAAGCCGGGGGGACTGGAAACACCATATATTTT
CDR3 protein: CASSQAGGTGNTIYF

clone size: .
D gene: .
V gene: TRBV2
J gene: TRBJ1-4
CDR3 DNA: TGTGCCAGCAGTACCAGTCAGGGCTCTCCTGCAACTAATGAAAAACTGTTTTTT
CDR3 protein: CASSTSQGSPATNEKLFF

clone size: .
D gene: .
V gene: TRBV5-8
J gene: TRBJ2-7
CDR3 DNA: TGTGCCAGCAGCTCATTCTTGGCCTCATCCTACGAGCAGTACTTC
CDR3 protein: CASSSFLASSYEQYF

clone size: .
D gene: .
V gene: TRBV7-6
J gene: TRBJ2-1
CDR3 DNA: TGTGCCAGCAGCGAAACTAGTTTTGATTTTCATGAGCAGTTCTTC
CDR3 protein: CASSETSFDFHEQFF